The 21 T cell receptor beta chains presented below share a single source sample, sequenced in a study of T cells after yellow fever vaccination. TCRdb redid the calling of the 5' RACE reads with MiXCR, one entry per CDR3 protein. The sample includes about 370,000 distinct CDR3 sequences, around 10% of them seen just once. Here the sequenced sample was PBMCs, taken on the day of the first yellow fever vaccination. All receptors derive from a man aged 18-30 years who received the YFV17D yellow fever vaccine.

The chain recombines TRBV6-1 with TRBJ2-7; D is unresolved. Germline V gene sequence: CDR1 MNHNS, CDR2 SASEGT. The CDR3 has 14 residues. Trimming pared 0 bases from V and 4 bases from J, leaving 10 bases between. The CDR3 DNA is TGTGCCAGCAGTGAAGCGCCCGGTCTATACGAGCAGTACTTC. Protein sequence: CASSEAPGLYEQYF.

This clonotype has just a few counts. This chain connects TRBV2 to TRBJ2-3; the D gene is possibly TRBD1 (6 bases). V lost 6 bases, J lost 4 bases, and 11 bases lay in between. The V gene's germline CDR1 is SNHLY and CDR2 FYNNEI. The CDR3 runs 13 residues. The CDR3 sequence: CASRIPGADTQYF. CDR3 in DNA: TGTGCCAGCAGGATCCCAGGGGCAGATACGCAGTATTTT.

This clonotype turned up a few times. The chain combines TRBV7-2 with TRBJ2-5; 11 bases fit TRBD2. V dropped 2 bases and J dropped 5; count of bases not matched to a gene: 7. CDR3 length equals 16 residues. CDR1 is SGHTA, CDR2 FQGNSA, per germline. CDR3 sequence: CASSLSRLAGWETQYF. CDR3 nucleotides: TGTGCCAGCAGCTTATCTCGACTAGCGGGGTGGGAGACCCAGTACTTC.

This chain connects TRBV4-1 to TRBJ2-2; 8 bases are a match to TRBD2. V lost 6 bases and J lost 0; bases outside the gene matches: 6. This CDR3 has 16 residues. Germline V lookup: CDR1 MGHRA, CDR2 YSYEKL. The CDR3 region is CASSLRGAANTGELFF. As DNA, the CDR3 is TGCGCCAGCAGTCTGCGGGGGGCCGCGAACACCGGGGAGCTGTTTTTT.

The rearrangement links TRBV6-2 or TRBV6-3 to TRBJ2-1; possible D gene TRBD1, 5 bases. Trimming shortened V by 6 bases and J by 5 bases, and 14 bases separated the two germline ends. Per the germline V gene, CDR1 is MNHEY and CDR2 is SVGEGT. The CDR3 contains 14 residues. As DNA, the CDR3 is TGTGCCAGCAGCACCGAGCAGGGCCACAATGAGCAGTTCTTC. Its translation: CASSTEQGHNEQFF.

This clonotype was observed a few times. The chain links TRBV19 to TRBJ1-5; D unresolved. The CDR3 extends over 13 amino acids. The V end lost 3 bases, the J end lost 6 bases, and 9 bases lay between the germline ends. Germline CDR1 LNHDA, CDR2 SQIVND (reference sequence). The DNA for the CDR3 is TGTGCCAGTAGTATTAACTTAGGTCAGCCCCAGCATTTT. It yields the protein CASSINLGQPQHF.

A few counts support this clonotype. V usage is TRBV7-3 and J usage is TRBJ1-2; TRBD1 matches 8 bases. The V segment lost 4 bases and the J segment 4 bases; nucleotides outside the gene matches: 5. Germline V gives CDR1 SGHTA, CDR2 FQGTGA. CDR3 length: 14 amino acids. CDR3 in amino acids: CASSSSGGPYGYTF. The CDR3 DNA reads TGTGCCAGCAGCTCCTCAGGGGGCCCCTATGGCTACACCTTC.

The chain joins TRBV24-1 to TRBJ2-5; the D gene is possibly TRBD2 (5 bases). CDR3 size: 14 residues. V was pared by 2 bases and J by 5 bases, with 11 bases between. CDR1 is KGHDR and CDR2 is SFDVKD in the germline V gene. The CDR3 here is CATSDSASWETQYF. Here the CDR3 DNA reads TGTGCCACCAGTGATTCGGCTAGCTGGGAGACCCAGTACTTC.

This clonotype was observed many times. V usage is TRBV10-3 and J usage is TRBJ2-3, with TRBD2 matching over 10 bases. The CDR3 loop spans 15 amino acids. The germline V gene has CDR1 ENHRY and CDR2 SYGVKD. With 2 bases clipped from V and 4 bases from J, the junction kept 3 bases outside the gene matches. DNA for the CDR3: TGTGCCATCAGTGAGAGCGGGGGGGTGTCAGATACGCAGTATTTT. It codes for CAISESGGVSDTQYF.

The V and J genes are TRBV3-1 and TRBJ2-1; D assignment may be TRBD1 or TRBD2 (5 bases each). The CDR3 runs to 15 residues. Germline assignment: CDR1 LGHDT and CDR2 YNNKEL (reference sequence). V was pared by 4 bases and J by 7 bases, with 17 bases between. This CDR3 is CASSLPQWGGNEQFF. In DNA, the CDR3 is TGTGCCAGCAGCCTTCCACAGTGGGGCGGGAATGAGCAGTTCTTC.

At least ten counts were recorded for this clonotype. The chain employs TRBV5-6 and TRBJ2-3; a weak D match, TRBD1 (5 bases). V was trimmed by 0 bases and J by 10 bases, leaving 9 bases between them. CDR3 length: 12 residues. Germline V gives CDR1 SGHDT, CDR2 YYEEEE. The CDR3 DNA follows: TGTGCCAGCAGCTTGGCCAGGGCAGCGCAGTATTTT. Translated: CASSLARAAQYF.

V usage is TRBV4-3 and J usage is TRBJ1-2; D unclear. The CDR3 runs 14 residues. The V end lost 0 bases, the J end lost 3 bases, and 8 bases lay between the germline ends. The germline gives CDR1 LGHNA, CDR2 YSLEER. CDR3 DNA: TGCGCCAGCAGCCAAGATATCCACGACTATGGCTACACCTTC. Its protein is CASSQDIHDYGYTF.

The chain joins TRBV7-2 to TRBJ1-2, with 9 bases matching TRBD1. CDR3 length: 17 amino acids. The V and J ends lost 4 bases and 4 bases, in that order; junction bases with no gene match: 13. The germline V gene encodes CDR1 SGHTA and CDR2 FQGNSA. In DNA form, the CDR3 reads TGTGCCAGCAGCTCGCACTTCGGGGAGACAGGGGGCTATGGCTACACCTTC. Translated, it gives CASSSHFGETGGYGYTF.

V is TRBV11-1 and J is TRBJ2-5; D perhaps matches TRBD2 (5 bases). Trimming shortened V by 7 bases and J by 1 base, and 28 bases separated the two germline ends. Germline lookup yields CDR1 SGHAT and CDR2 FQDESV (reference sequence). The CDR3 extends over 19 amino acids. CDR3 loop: CASILLRGLGNLSQETQYF. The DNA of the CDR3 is TGTGCCAGCATCCTTCTGCGCGGGCTCGGTAATCTATCCCAAGAGACCCAGTACTTC.

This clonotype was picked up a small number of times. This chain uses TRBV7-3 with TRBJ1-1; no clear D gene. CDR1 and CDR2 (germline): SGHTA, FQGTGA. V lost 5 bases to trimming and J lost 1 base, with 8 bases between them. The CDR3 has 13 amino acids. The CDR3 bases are TGTGCCAGCAGCCAGGAGCCGAACACTGAAGCTTTCTTT. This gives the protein CASSQEPNTEAFF.

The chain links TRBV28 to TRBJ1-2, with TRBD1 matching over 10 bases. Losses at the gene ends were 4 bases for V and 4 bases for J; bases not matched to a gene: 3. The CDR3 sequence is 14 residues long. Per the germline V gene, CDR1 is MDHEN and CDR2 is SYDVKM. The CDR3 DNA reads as TGTGCCAGCAGTTCGACAGGGGGCGCCTATGGCTACACCTTC. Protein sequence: CASSSTGGAYGYTF.

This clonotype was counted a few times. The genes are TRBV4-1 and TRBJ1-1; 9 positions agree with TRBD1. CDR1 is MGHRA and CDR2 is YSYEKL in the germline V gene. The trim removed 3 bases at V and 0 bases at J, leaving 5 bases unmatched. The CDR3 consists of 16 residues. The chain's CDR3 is CASSHSQGAMNTEAFF. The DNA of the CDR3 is TGCGCCAGCAGCCACTCACAGGGGGCGATGAACACTGAAGCTTTCTTT.

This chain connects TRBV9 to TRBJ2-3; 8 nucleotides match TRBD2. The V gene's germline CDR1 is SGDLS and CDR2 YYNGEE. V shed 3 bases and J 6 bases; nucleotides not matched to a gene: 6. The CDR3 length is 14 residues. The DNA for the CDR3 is TGTGCCAGCAGCGCCCAGCGGGGGCCCGATACGCAGTATTTT. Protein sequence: CASSAQRGPDTQYF.

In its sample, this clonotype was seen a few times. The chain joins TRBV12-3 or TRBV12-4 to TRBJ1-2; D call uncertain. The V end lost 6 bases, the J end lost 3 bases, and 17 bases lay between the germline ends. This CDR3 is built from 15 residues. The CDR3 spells CASRRSLAADYGYTF. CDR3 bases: TGTGCCAGCAGGCGAAGCCTTGCGGCGGACTATGGCTACACCTTC.

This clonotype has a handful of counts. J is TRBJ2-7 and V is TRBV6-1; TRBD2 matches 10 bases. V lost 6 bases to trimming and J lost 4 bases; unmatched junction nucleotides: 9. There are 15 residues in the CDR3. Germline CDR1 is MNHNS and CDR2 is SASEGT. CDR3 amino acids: CASSDTLAGTYEQYV. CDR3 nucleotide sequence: TGTGCCAGCAGCGACACACTAGCGGGGACATACGAGCAGTACGTC.

In nucleotides, the CDR3 is TGTGCCAGCAGTCGACGCCCTAGGACAGCTGGAAACACCATATATTTT. Protein sequence: CASSRRPRTAGNTIYF. The rearrangement links TRBV6-1 to TRBJ1-3, with D possibly being TRBD1 (6 bases). Germline CDR1 reads MNHNS; CDR2 reads SASEGT. CDR3 length equals 16 residues. V was cut by 5 bases and J by 2 bases, with 16 bases left in between.